What follows are 4 T cell receptor beta chains derived from one specimen sequenced in a study of control samples from healthy donors and cancer patients (dated by TCRdb to 2020 to 2022). Libraries came from the immunoSEQ multiplex PCR assay. TCRdb took this table from immuneACCESS and kept in-frame rearrangements with V and J called. Such tables lack part of the clones; where checked against another copy, unresolved V genes explain under half of the gap, and the rest is unexplained. The sample table lists around 110,000 clones, 80% to 90% of them with a count of one. The top ten clones comprise around 1.1% of the sample. Input material: PBMCs. These receptors all come from a woman aged 45 to 65 with colorectal cancer.

The chain combines TRBV6-5 with TRBJ2-7, with D uncertain. This CDR3 contains 15 residues. V shed 0 bases and J shed 2 bases, with 11 bases lying between them. Germline V lookup: CDR1 MNHEY, CDR2 SVGAGI. The CDR3 region is CASSYSTSLAYEQYF. The CDR3 coding sequence is TGTGCCAGCAGTTACTCTACCAGCCTCGCCTACGAGCAGTACTTC.

This chain connects TRBV10-3 to TRBJ2-7; TRBD2 matches 7 bases. V gave up 6 bases and J gave up 7 bases; unmatched junction bases: 18. Germline assignment: CDR1 ENHRY and CDR2 SYGVKD. This CDR3 is 16 amino acids long. The CDR3 coding sequence is TGTGCCATCAGGCCGGCTAGCGGAACTGATAAACCTGAGCAGTACTTC. Translation gives CAIRPASGTDKPEQYF.

J is TRBJ1-3 and V is TRBV7-2; possible D gene TRBD1, 6 bases. Trimming left V 5 bases short and J 2 bases short, with 22 bases between. CDR3 length: 18 amino acids. Germline lookup yields CDR1 SGHTA and CDR2 FQGNSA. CDR3 protein: CASSKQGGAGSAGNTIYF. The CDR3 coding sequence is TGTGCCAGCAGCAAACAGGGTGGAGCGGGCTCGGCTGGAAACACCATATATTTT. The full variable domain, with the rest looked up from reference TRBV7-2 and TRBJ1-3, is GAGVSQSPSNKVTEKGKDVELRCDPISGHTALYWYRQSLGQGLEFLIYFQGNSAPDKSGLPSDRFSAERTGGSVSTLTIQRTQQEDSAVYLCASSKQGGAGSAGNTIYFGEGSWLTVV.

The rearrangement links TRBV5-1 to TRBJ1-2; 7 nucleotides align to TRBD1. Germline assignment: CDR1 SGHRS and CDR2 YFSETQ. The CDR3 consists of 13 residues. Unmatched junction bases numbered 6, after V lost 2 bases and J lost 8 bases. CDR3 in DNA: TGCGCCAGCAGCTTTGACAGGGAAGGCGGCTACACCTTC. Translated: CASSFDREGGYTF.